This T cell receptor (beta chain) was recorded in a study of shared clonotypes between healthy human individuals (TCRdb year 2020). Broadly, across the study: Two women and a few men aged 18 to 49 years were included in the cohort. Different laboratories and diverse techniques were used to prepare libraries and sequence TCR repertoires, to increase sequencing depth and limit assay-specific biases. To estimate repertoire size and how much clonotype sharing occurs between individuals, the study deeply sequenced the blood TCR repertoires of about five healthy adults. Each donor's leukapheresis produced roughly between about 0.8 and 8.9 billion PBMCs.

The germline V gene gives CDR1 as WSHSY and CDR2 as SAAADI. Between the V and J ends, shortened by 3 bases and 2 bases respectively, the junction contains 14 bases. From cysteine to phenylalanine, the CDR3 is 16 amino acids long. Only the CDR3 DNA is retained, 48 bases long and in frame from the first base. Donors were healthy HIV-negative adults with no recently reported acute infections or vaccinations. Every donor was a Caucasian adult living in Nashville, Tennessee, USA. For unsorted samples, tens of millions of PBMCs were counted, and genomic DNA was extracted using the QIAamp DNA Blood Mini kit. Blood was collected by leukapheresis, and PBMCs were isolated by Ficoll-Histopaque density gradient centrifugation and then cryopreserved in liquid nitrogen vapor phase. Here is what the overall study found, with its caveats: Because the study included a small number of donors, the genetic and exposure-history diversity represented was limited. Sampling was restricted to blood, and TCR repertoires in tissue are likely to differ from TCR repertoires in blood. Pairwise subsampling indicated that sequencing depth was expected to affect the degree of clonotype sharing among donors.

Using the deep immunoSEQ assay, TCR CDR3 regions were amplified from genomic DNA by multiplex PCR. For each cell subset, the extracted genomic DNA was distributed evenly across all wells of several immunoSEQ 96-well plates, and each plate served as one replicate. Each replicate PCR for unsorted PBMC received roughly 290 ng genomic DNA, equal to 30,000 to 35,000 T cell genomes. Unsorted PBMC genomic DNA was sequenced across ten immunoSEQ deep assay plates. Purified libraries were quantified with a Qubit 3.0 fluorometer, sized on a Bioanalyzer 2100, and re-quantified with the KAPA Library Quantification kit. Every immunoSEQ 96-well plate was sequenced on a separate single-read 150-cycle Illumina NextSeq 550 flow cell. The published analysis was carried out like this. Because only junctional sequences without quality scores were contained in the immunoSEQ output, filtering matching that applied to full-length reads could not be performed. To assign V/J genes and CDR3, sequences were annotated using PyIR, a Python wrapper for IgBLAST v1.9, with IMGT germline references. Reads were removed for weak V/J assignments (E-value above 1e-6), missing CDR3, stop codons, out-of-frame junctions, or ambiguous translated residues. V3J clonotypes were defined as sequences sharing the same inferred V gene, J gene, and CDR3 amino acid sequence. Percentage overlap between repertoires was calculated by dividing the number of shared unique clonotypes by the size of the smaller repertoire. RTK rarefaction, the Chao1 estimator, and Recon v2.1 estimates of unobserved clonotypes were used to assess repertoire richness. In its TCRdb copy, this immuneACCESS table keeps in-frame sequences only and misses some clones. Where compared with another copy, unresolved V genes explain less than half of these, and the others have no known cause. The DNA gave D and trimming, while V, J and clone size come from that table. For this sample there are approximately 500,000 clones; more than 65% appear just once. The ten largest clones take up over 9.5% of the sample.

As for this clone: No cognate antigen has been identified for it. No per-base quality is available; no much larger clone lies one base away.

The chain was built from TRBV10-2 and TRBJ2-1, with the D segment possibly TRBD1 or TRBD2, each aligning over 5 bases. The specimen was PBMCs. This receptor was taken from a woman in her 40s in good health. Some clones in this sample may be carry-over from other donors' samples. The sequenced DNA: TGCGCCAGCAGTGAAGGGCCCGGGACCCCCTACAATGAGCAGTTCTTC. It is translated as CASSEGPGTPYNEQFF.